Listed here is a single TCR beta chain. Antigen unknown. The entry originates in a study of cytotoxic CD8 clonotypes in ibrutinib-treated CLL. Roughly 2 micrograms of genomic DNA came from cryopreserved PBMCs for TCR beta libraries. This CDR3 is 14 amino acids long. V lost 6 bases and J 2 bases, leaving 13 bases between the germline ends. Looked up from germline, CDR1 is MNHEY and CDR2 is SMNVEV (reference sequence). Target depth was 1 in 200,000 to 1 in 1 million T cells, about 10x per clonotype. Assay: immunoSEQ multiplex PCR; the TCRdb copy retains only in-frame clones and omits some. Of more than 11,000 clones in the sample, roughly 70% were seen once. Study results and limitations: While tracking circulating CD8+ T-cell counts, baseline clonality exceeded that of age-matched healthy donors. Public clonotypes proved infrequent, and on treatment they shrank or remained steady.

Material: PBMCs, obtained before ibrutinib treatment. This chain uses TRBV27 with TRBJ1-2, with D hard to call. The TCR originated in a human donor with chronic lymphocytic leukemia. The CDR3 bases are TGTGCCAGCAGCTCGAGGCCCGCCAACTATGGCTACACCTTC. It specifies CASSSRPANYGYTF.